This is a list of T cell receptor beta chains from one sample in a study of post-analysis software for immune sequencing data. One entry per CDR3 protein results from TCRdb running MiXCR on the PCR reads. The sample records hundreds of thousands of distinct CDR3 sequences, roughly 47% being singletons. Sequenced material: blood. These receptor sequences come from a girl aged 10 to 17 with multiple sclerosis. The CDR3 runs from the conserved cysteine through the conserved F or W. Fields, in order: V gene, clone size, D gene, J gene, CDR3 protein, CDR3 DNA. The D gene is left open where the match is weak. The size entry is marked missing in some rows and otherwise reads once, few, many or a size class.

>TRBV5-1|-|-|TRBJ2-3
CASSPQSGVSTDTQYF
TGCGCCAGCAGCCCCCAATCCGGAGTCAGCACAGATACGCAGTATTTT
>TRBV20-1|-|TRBD1|TRBJ2-2
CSANPGTGESGELFF
TGCAGTGCCAACCCCGGGACAGGGGAATCCGGGGAGCTGTTTTTT
>TRBV10-3|-|-|TRBJ2-7
CAIREGSPYEQNF
TGTGCCATCAGGGAGGGTTCCCCCTACGAGCAGAACTTC
>TRBV20-1|-|-|TRBJ2-5
CSARIGETQYF
TGCAGTGCTAGAATAGGGGAGACCCAGTACTTC
>TRBV7-9|few|-|TRBJ1-2
CASSLVTENYGYTF
TGTGCCAGCAGCTTAGTTACAGAGAACTATGGCTACACCTTC
>TRBV4-1|-|-|TRBJ1-1
CASRGGPGLSTEAFF
TGCGCCAGCAGGGGAGGTCCAGGGCTGTCCACTGAAGCTTTCTTT
>TRBV10-2|-|-|TRBJ2-3
CASSDGAGDTQYF
TGCGCCAGCAGTGACGGGGCCGGGGATACGCAGTATTTT
>TRBV20-1|-|TRBD2|TRBJ2-5
CSASVRLAGGETQYF
TGCAGTGCTAGCGTTCGCCTAGCGGGGGGTGAGACCCAGTACTTC
>TRBV5-1|-|-|TRBJ1-2
CASSPLGGGRSGYYGYTF
TGCGCCAGCAGCCCGCTGGGCGGGGGGCGCAGTGGGTACTATGGCTACACCTTC
>TRBV5-1|-|TRBD2|TRBJ2-4
CASSLEPSGWGDIQYF
TGCGCCAGCAGCTTGGAGCCTAGCGGATGGGGGGACATTCAGTACTTC
>TRBV20-1|-|-|TRBJ1-5
CSASNWEQPQHF
TGCAGTGCTAGCAATTGGGAACAGCCCCAGCATTTT